Shown below are 4 T cell receptor beta chains from a single sample sequenced in a study of blood T cell repertoires in COVID-19. Repertoires were generated with immunoSEQ multiplex PCR, while TCRdb's copy carries only in-frame clones and drops some. The sample records 250,000 to 300,000 clones, roughly nine tenths being singletons. Sequencing used peripheral blood. The origin of the receptors is a woman between 25 and 40 years old with COVID-19, enrolled during active disease.

The chain employs TRBV19 and TRBJ1-1; D remains ambiguous. CDR1 and CDR2 from the germline V gene are LNHDA and SQIVND (reference sequence). The CDR3 is 17 amino acids. Deletions cut 4 bases from V and 5 bases from J, with 23 bases between. The CDR3 nucleotides read TGTGCCAGTAGTAATAACCTTCGGGGAAGGGTCGGGACTGAAGCTTTCTTT. It is translated as CASSNNLRGRVGTEAFF.

The V call is TRBV5-1, the J call TRBJ1-1, with D tentatively TRBD1 (5 bases). Germline V lookup: CDR1 SGHRS, CDR2 YFSETQ. The CDR3 contains 15 residues. The ends were cut back, 3 bases at V and 0 bases at J, with 12 bases in the middle. CDR3 coding DNA: TGCGCCAGCAGCTCCGCGGGACGGTTGAACACTGAAGCTTTCTTT. This sequence encodes CASSSAGRLNTEAFF.

A few counts support this clone. V is TRBV28 and J is TRBJ1-2; D ambiguous. The germline CDR1 and CDR2 sequences are MDHEN and SYDVKM. Deletions cut 3 bases from V and 5 bases from J, with 10 bases between. CDR3 length: 13 residues. The CDR3 region is CASSLDAEYGYTF. DNA of the CDR3: TGTGCCAGCAGTTTGGATGCGGAGTATGGCTACACCTTC.

This clone came up a few times. CDR3: CSAGQGPGELFF. The DNA for the CDR3 is TGCAGCGCTGGACAGGGCCCCGGGGAGCTGTTTTTT. The gene calls are TRBV29-1 and TRBJ2-2; 8 bases align to TRBD1. After removal of 7 bases from V and 6 bases from J, the junction contained 4 bases not matched to a gene. Germline V CDR1 and CDR2: SQVTM, ANQGSEA. The CDR3 runs 12 residues.